This paragraph covers one TCR beta chain sequence. This record comes from a study of T cells in Graves' hyperthyroidism and ophthalmopathy. There were TCR beta CDR3 regions amplified from RNA transcripts. HTBI primers were employed in a first-round RT-PCR of the TCR CDR3. TCRdb re-called the multiplex PCR reads through MiXCR, storing one row per CDR3 protein. This sample has 600,000 to 650,000 distinct CDR3 sequences; 15% to 20% occur once, and the top ten carry approximately 3.8%. Germline trimming cut 7 bases from V and 8 bases from J; bases unmatched to any gene: 18. There are 18 residues in the CDR3. The V gene's germline CDR1 is LNHDA and CDR2 SQIVND (reference sequence).

The sequence was obtained from a woman aged 30 to 39 with Graves' hyperthyroidism. The sample comprised blood. The chain joins TRBV19 to TRBJ2-1, with 12 bases aligning to TRBD2. The CDR3 nucleotides are TGTGCCAGTACTGAATCACGACTAGCGGGAGTACAGGGGTATGAGCAGTTCTTC. Amino acids: CASTESRLAGVQGYEQFF.